One and the same sample provided the 20 T cell receptor beta chains below, sequenced in a study of T cell repertoires in cytomegalovirus infection. TCRdb analysed the reads with MiXCR anew, one entry per CDR3 protein. Of tens of thousands of distinct CDR3 sequences in the sample, 35% to 45% were seen once. Their recognized antigens are unknown. The sequences come from CD8+ T cells from cultured PBMCs, collected from culture after CMV antigen stimulation. The receptors here all came from a human donor in good health (CMV status not recorded). Some clones in this sample may be carry-over from other donors' samples.

This clonotype has just a few counts. The chain recombines TRBV7-9 with TRBJ2-7; TRBD1 agrees at 7 bases. V lost 1 base, J lost 2 bases, and 11 bases stayed unmatched. From germline, CDR1 is SEHNR and CDR2 FQNEAQ (reference sequence). CDR3 length: 17 amino acids. In nucleotides, the CDR3 is TGTGCCAGCAGCTTAGGCCCATCCGGGGACAGAACCTACGAGCAGTACTTC. Its protein is CASSLGPSGDRTYEQYF. The full variable domain, in which reference TRBV7-9 and TRBJ2-7 provide the parts outside the CDR3, is DTGVSQNPRHKITKRGQNVTFRCDPISEHNRLYWYRQTLGQGPEFLTYFQNEAQLEKSRLLSDRFSAERPKGSFSTLEIQRTEQGDSAMYLCASSLGPSGDRTYEQYFGPGTRLTVT.

The chain is built from TRBV7-9 and TRBJ1-1, with D unclear. The V and J ends lost 5 bases and 5 bases respectively, with 15 bases between them. Germline CDR1 and CDR2: SEHNR and FQNEAQ (reference sequence). The CDR3 sequence is 14 residues long. The CDR3 coding sequence is TGTGCCAGCAGCGACCAGACAAGGCGAACTGAAGCTTTCTTT. Its translation: CASSDQTRRTEAFF.

The genes are TRBV7-2 and TRBJ2-2, with 8 bases that match TRBD2. The CDR3 spans 14 residues. V was pared by 5 bases and J by 9 bases, with 8 bases of the junction left unmatched. Germline assignment: CDR1 SGHTA and CDR2 FQGNSA. CDR3 sequence (DNA): TGTGCCAGCAGCAGGGGACTAGGAGAACGGGAGCTGTTTTTT. Protein: CASSRGLGERELFF.

This sequence joins TRBV4-1 and TRBJ2-7, with D maybe TRBD2 (5 bases). Germline CDR1 MGHRA, CDR2 YSYEKL. V lost 0 bases to trimming and J lost 3 bases, with 9 bases between them. The CDR3 contains 14 residues. Here the CDR3 DNA reads TGCGCCAGCAGCCAAGATCCGGGAAACTACGAGCAGTACTTC. It translates to CASSQDPGNYEQYF.

This clonotype came up a few times. The chain recombines TRBV28 with TRBJ2-7; TRBD1 aligns across 8 bases. Germline V CDR1 and CDR2: MDHEN, SYDVKM. This CDR3 has 14 amino acids. V lost 2 bases to trimming and J lost 5 bases; unmatched junction nucleotides: 5. The CDR3 loop is CASSLDSGGDEQYF. The CDR3 DNA follows: TGTGCCAGCAGTTTAGATTCAGGGGGCGACGAGCAGTACTTC.

This clonotype was observed a handful of times. This chain joins TRBV5-5 and TRBJ2-7, with 8 bases lining up with TRBD1. Germline-derived CDR1 and CDR2 are SGHKS and YYEKEE (reference sequence). The V gene end was trimmed by 4 bases and the J gene end by 1 base; junction bases not matched to a gene: 7. This CDR3 is built from 15 residues. The CDR3 sequence is CASSMEDRVSYEQYF. In DNA form, the CDR3 reads TGTGCCAGCAGCATGGAGGACAGGGTGTCCTACGAGCAGTACTTC.

V gene TRBV7-6 combines with J gene TRBJ2-1; 12 bases agree with TRBD2. V lost 4 bases and J lost 2; bases outside the gene matches: 0. CDR1 and CDR2 from the germline V gene are SGHVS and FNYEAQ. The CDR3 loop spans 15 amino acids. The CDR3 DNA sequence: TGTGCCAGCAGCTCTAGCGGGGGGGCCTACAATGAGCAGTTCTTC. Amino acid sequence: CASSSSGGAYNEQFF. The entire variable domain, with the rest obtained from reference TRBV7-6 and TRBJ2-1, is as follows: GAGVSQSPRYKVTKRGQDVALRCDPISGHVSLYWYRQALGQGPEFLTYFNYEAQQDKSGLPNDRFSAERPEGSISTLTIQRTEQRDSAMYRCASSSSGGAYNEQFFGPGTRLTVL.

This chain joins TRBV10-3 and TRBJ2-1, with TRBD2 matching 15 bases. V lost 10 bases, J lost 0 bases, and 4 bases stayed unmatched. The germline V gene encodes CDR1 ENHRY and CDR2 SYGVKD. The CDR3 has 16 amino acids. The CDR3 loop is CATGTSGGSSYNEQFF. DNA of the CDR3: TGTGCCACTGGGACTAGCGGGGGGAGCTCCTACAATGAGCAGTTCTTC.

This clonotype was detected only a few times. The chain carries TRBV7-9 and TRBJ2-3; D is perhaps TRBD1 (5 bases). Trimming removed 5 bases from V and 10 bases from J, with 13 bases in between. This CDR3 is built from 12 residues. Germline CDR1 and CDR2: SEHNR and FQNEAQ (reference sequence). CDR3 coding DNA: TGTGCCAGCAGCCCTCGACAGAATCCGCAGTATTTT. This translates into CASSPRQNPQYF.

This clonotype occurred a few times. V is TRBV7-8 and J is TRBJ2-3; D gene ambiguous. Germline V CDR1 and CDR2: SGHVS, FQNEAQ. There are 15 residues in the CDR3. V was cut by 1 base and J by 2 bases, with 10 bases left in between. As DNA, the CDR3 is TGTGCCAGCAGCTTAGAACGCCCTTACACAGATACGCAGTATTTT. Translation: CASSLERPYTDTQYF.

Details on this clonotype: A much larger clone lies a single base off, so this may be a read error. This chain uses TRBV7-2 with TRBJ1-1, with D hard to call. V was cut by 3 bases and J by 4 bases, with 24 bases left in between. CDR1 is SGHTA and CDR2 is FQGNSA in the germline V gene. The CDR3 has 18 amino acids. The CDR3 DNA follows: TGTGCCAGCAGCTTCGCCCCGGGTTTTATGACCGAGAGCACTGAAGCTTTCTTT. It yields the protein CASSFAPGFMTESTEAFF.

The chain couples TRBV3-1 to TRBJ1-6, with D unresolved. The V gene's germline CDR1 is LGHDT and CDR2 YNNKEL (reference sequence). Deletions cut 0 bases from V and 9 bases from J, with 9 bases between. The CDR3 spans 14 residues. This chain's CDR3 is CASSQDRRLSPLHF. The CDR3, as DNA: TGTGCCAGCAGCCAAGATCGTAGGCTTTCACCCCTCCACTTT.

In this sample, this clonotype turned up many times. This chain connects TRBV6-2 or TRBV6-3 to TRBJ2-3; tentative D call: TRBD2 (5 bases). Germline CDR1 and CDR2: MNHEY and SVGEGT. The length of the CDR3 is 13 residues. Trimming pared 2 bases from V and 2 bases from J, leaving 5 bases between. The CDR3 bases are TGTGCCAGCAGTTACCGGGACACAGATACGCAGTATTTT. Its translation is CASSYRDTDTQYF.

The chain is built from TRBV2 and TRBJ1-2, with 7 nucleotides matching TRBD1. The CDR3 has 12 residues. Germline V gene data show CDR1 as SNHLY and CDR2 as FYNNEI. With V trimmed by 6 bases and J by 4 bases, 2 bases remained unmatched. The CDR3 DNA reads as TGTGCCAGCAGAGACAGGGTCTATGGCTACACCTTC. Translated: CASRDRVYGYTF.

This chain joins TRBV6-4 and TRBJ1-1; D unresolved. The CDR3 length is 13 residues. V was shortened by 4 bases and J by 4 bases, with 10 bases between the two germline ends. The germline V gene encodes CDR1 MRHNA and CDR2 SNTAGT. CDR3 in amino acids: CASSAMSGTEAFF. The CDR3 DNA is TGTGCCAGCAGTGCGATGTCGGGCACTGAAGCTTTCTTT.

This chain connects TRBV7-2 to TRBJ1-2, with a possible D match to TRBD1 (5 bases). Germline V gives CDR1 SGHTA, CDR2 FQGNSA. Trimming left V 1 base short and J 3 bases short, with 12 bases between. CDR3 length: 15 amino acids. In DNA form, the CDR3 reads TGTGCCAGCAGCTTAGTAGGAGGGGAGGACTATGGCTACACCTTC. Its protein product is CASSLVGGEDYGYTF.

This clonotype was counted between two and nine times. This chain uses TRBV7-3 with TRBJ2-1, with 9 bases fitting TRBD1. V gave up 4 bases and J gave up 4 bases; unmatched junction bases: 14. The CDR3 is 18 residues long. CDR1 is SGHTA, CDR2 FQGTGA, per germline. CDR3: CASSSLGGQGFSYNEQFF. For the CDR3, the DNA is TGTGCCAGCAGCTCACTTGGGGGACAGGGTTTCTCTTACAATGAGCAGTTCTTC.

This clonotype appeared a few times. CDR3 nucleotides: TGTGCCAGCAGCTTAGCGCTTAGCGGGGGTGGGAGTGAGCAGTTCTTC. This sequence encodes CASSLALSGGGSEQFF. This chain joins TRBV7-6 and TRBJ2-1; 9 bases agree with TRBD2. Germline lookup yields CDR1 SGHVS and CDR2 FNYEAQ. V shed 0 bases and J 9 bases; nucleotides not matched to a gene: 9. This CDR3 contains 16 residues.

V and J are TRBV20-1 and TRBJ1-2; TRBD1 aligns across 9 bases. Trimming removed 5 bases from V and 4 bases from J; junction bases left unmatched: 8. Germline loops: CDR1 DFQATT, CDR2 SNEGSKA (reference sequence). The length of the CDR3 is 14 residues. For the CDR3, the DNA is TGCAGTGCTTTACCGGGACAGGGCTCCTATGGCTACACCTTC. This translates into CSALPGQGSYGYTF.

Comment on this clonotype: A junction boundary mismatches the germline segment, possibly from a read error. The V gene is TRBV6-5, the J gene TRBJ2-7, with a weak D call TRBD1 (6 bases). The CDR3 runs 14 residues. Germline V gene sequence: CDR1 MNHEY, CDR2 SVGAGI. CDR3 sequence reads: CASSQGNPQTEEFF. CDR3 nucleotides: TGTGCCAGCAGCCAGGGGAATCCGCAGACCGAGGAGTTCTTT.